This T cell receptor (beta chain) comes out of a study of shared clonotypes between healthy human individuals (dated by TCRdb to 2018 to 2021). For the wider study: A couple of women and a few men aged 18 to 49 years were included in the cohort. Per donor, three plates each were used for CD4 naive and CD4 memory, two for CD8 naive, and one for CD8 memory. To estimate repertoire size and how much clonotypes are shared between individuals, the study performed deep sequencing of blood TCR repertoires from about five healthy adults. Libraries were prepared and TCR repertoires were sequenced by different laboratories using diverse techniques, in order to increase sequencing depth and limit assay-specific biases. Each donor's leukapheresis produced roughly between roughly 0.85 and 9 billion PBMCs.

CD8 naive samples were obtained by positive selection for CCR7 among CD45RO-negative cells, yielding a CD45RA+CCR7+ population from which TemRA cells were excluded. Donors were healthy HIV-negative adults with no recently reported acute infections or vaccinations. Every donor was a Caucasian adult living in Nashville, Tennessee, USA. Blood was collected by leukapheresis, and PBMCs were isolated by Ficoll-Histopaque density gradient centrifugation and then cryopreserved in liquid nitrogen vapor phase. Analytical flow cytometry was used to check the purity and quantity of every magnetically sorted T cell population. Genomic DNA was isolated from every sorted fraction and measured by UV absorbance on a Nanodrop 2000c. TCR CDR3 regions were amplified from genomic DNA by multiplex PCR using the deep immunoSEQ assay. Genomic DNA extracted from each cell subset was distributed evenly over all wells of several immunoSEQ 96-well plates, and each plate served as one replicate. For sorted subsets, around 200 ng genomic DNA, equal to tens of thousands of T cell genomes, was loaded into each replicate PCR. The purified libraries were quantified using a Qubit 3.0 fluorometer, sized with a Bioanalyzer 2100, and then quantified again using the KAPA Library Quantification kit. Every immunoSEQ 96-well plate was sequenced on a dedicated single-read 150-cycle Illumina NextSeq 550 flow cell. The study's processing was this. Because only junctional sequences without quality scores were contained in the immunoSEQ output, filtering matching that applied to full-length reads could not be performed. Sequences were annotated with PyIR, a Python wrapper for IgBLAST v1.9, and V/J genes and CDR3 were assigned using IMGT germline references. Reads were removed for weak V/J assignments (E-value above 1e-6), missing CDR3, stop codons, out-of-frame junctions, or ambiguous translated residues. V3J clonotypes were defined by identical inferred V gene, J gene, and CDR3 amino acid sequence. To compute the percentage overlap between repertoires, the number of shared unique clonotypes was divided by the size of the smaller repertoire. Three approaches were used to assess repertoire richness: RTK rarefaction, the Chao1 estimator, and Recon v2.1 estimates of unobserved clonotypes. OLGA was used to compute generation probabilities for all TCRbeta clonotypes that the gDNA method yielded from four donors. The immuneACCESS repertoire file appears here via TCRdb, limited to in-frame rearrangements. These files lack a portion of the clones; in checked studies, under half of the deficit traces to unresolved V genes, and the cause of the others is not known. That table furnishes V, J and clone size, whereas the DNA furnished D and trimming. Within this sample are 1.5 million to 2.5 million clones, with about 95% of them counted one time only. More than 0.95% of the sample is in the top ten clones.

As to this clone: Its binding antigen is unknown. No base quality information exists; no much larger clone differs at one position.

Results and caveats for the whole study, not just this receptor: Naive subsets generally had larger estimated clonotype richness than memory subsets. Rarefaction of sorted-subset datasets indicated incomplete sequencing despite the large sequencing depth. Across a few donors, around 5% of naive CD4, roughly 3.5% of naive CD8, under 2.5% of memory CD4, and roughly 0.4% of memory CD8 clonotypes were shared. Sampling was restricted to blood, and TCR repertoires in tissue are likely to differ from TCR repertoires in blood. The small number of donors limited the genetic and exposure-history diversity represented. Pairwise subsampling indicated that sequencing depth was expected to affect the degree of clonotype sharing among donors. Compared with non-shared clonotypes, the clonotypes found in all four sorted-subset donors had higher generation probabilities.

V is shortened by 2 bases, J by 4 bases, and the region joining them spans 16 bases. Based on the germline V gene, the CDR1 and CDR2 sequences are SGDLS and YYNGEE. The CDR3 contains 15 residues, cysteine and phenylalanine counted. CDR3 DNA only is kept here, 45 bases in frame from base 1. The clonotype was recovered from a man aged 18 to 30 in good health. The rearranged chain carries TRBV9 and TRBJ2-7; TRBD2 is possibly the D segment (5 matching bases). Sequenced sample: naive CD8+ T cells sorted from blood. The sample's cell subset or site label is to be understood as: CD45RA+CCR7+. The DNA reads TGTGCCAGCAGCGTCGGCCCGGGGAATGGGTACGAGCAGTACTTC. This is translated as CASSVGPGNGYEQYF.